The table lists the clone carrying this TCR beta chain with a count of one. These data are taken from a study of blood T cell repertoires in COVID-19. Clones were read by immunoSEQ multiplex PCR, and TCRdb kept only the in-frame ones, dropping some. The sample consists of around 50,000 clones, approximately 82% of them appearing once. Germline trimming cut 5 bases from V and 5 bases from J; bases unmatched to any gene: 6. CDR1 is LNHNV and CDR2 is YYDKDF in the germline V gene (reference sequence). This CDR3 region has 15 residues. The V gene is TRBV15, the J gene TRBJ2-1, with 10 positions matching TRBD2. Material for sequencing was peripheral blood. The clonotype originates from a human donor in a cohort sampled during active COVID-19. CDR3 nucleotides: TGTGCCACCAGCCTGACTAGCGGGTATAACAATGAGCAGTTCTTC. Amino acids: CATSLTSGYNNEQFF.